This T cell receptor beta chain was sequenced in a study of radiation and T cells in renal cell carcinoma. Notes on the study in general: Without pretreatment biopsies, baseline tumor clonotype presence was undetermined.

This clone appeared a few times. The antigen remains undetermined. Trimming cost V 5 bases and J 7 bases; bases outside gene matches: 4. The CDR3 covers 15 residues. Germline V gene lookup returns CDR1 SGHVS and CDR2 FNYEAQ. Sequenced by immunoSEQ multiplex PCR; TCRdb stores in-frame clones only, minus some. This sample has over 85,000 clones; roughly 80% occur once, and the top ten carry 9.4%. The time point is: blood 4 weeks post-SBRT, at nephrectomy. Sample treatment: 15 Gy SBRT to primary tumor, nephrectomy 4 weeks later. Nephrectomy followed 15 Gy stereotactic body radiation by 4 weeks. The source of this sequence is a man aged 50 to 59 with renal cell carcinoma. The sample here was blood, taken from a patient whose treatment included radiotherapy and nephrectomy. V and J are TRBV7-6 and TRBJ1-6, with 11 positions matching TRBD1. DNA of the CDR3: TGTGCCAGCAGCCGGGACAGGGGGTTAAATTCACCCCTCCACTTT. Amino acids: CASSRDRGLNSPLHF. Complete variable domain (other parts from reference TRBV7-6 and TRBJ1-6): GAGVSQSPRYKVTKRGQDVALRCDPISGHVSLYWYRQALGQGPEFLTYFNYEAQQDKSGLPNDRFSAERPEGSISTLTIQRTEQRDSAMYRCASSRDRGLNSPLHFGNGTRLTVT.